Below are 8 T cell receptor beta chains sequenced from a single sample in a study of PD-1 blockade in mismatch repair-deficient tumors. Sequencing used immunoSEQ multiplex PCR; TCRdb keeps in-frame clones, though not all of them. This sample has 100,000 to 150,000 clones, with approximately 86% found just once. Sequenced here: peripheral blood, sampled 44 weeks after starting pembrolizumab. These receptors came from an adult with mismatch repair-deficient cancer.

The J gene is TRBJ2-3, the V gene TRBV6-5, with 8 bases lining up with TRBD2. Germline CDR1 MNHEY, CDR2 SVGAGI. Germline trimming cut 7 bases from V and 4 bases from J; bases unmatched to any gene: 4. The CDR3 has 13 residues. Here the CDR3 DNA reads TGTGCCAGCACGGCGGGAGGCTCAGATACGCAGTATTTT. Translated: CASTAGGSDTQYF.

A note on this clone: One end of the junction fails to match germline, which may point to a read error. This rearrangement joins TRBV7-7 to TRBJ2-1; 8 bases line up with TRBD2. CDR1 and CDR2 from the germline V gene are SSHAT and FNYEAQ (reference sequence). The CDR3 extends over 15 amino acids. For the CDR3, the DNA is TGTGCTAGCAGCCCAGGAGCGGGAGCGGGGAGTGAGCAGTTCTTC. As protein: CASSPGAGAGSEQFF.

This chain links TRBV7-2 with TRBJ2-1, with TRBD2 identical over 13 bases. The CDR3 consists of 16 residues. Germline loops: CDR1 SGHTA, CDR2 FQGNSA. With 1 base clipped from V and 8 bases from J, the junction kept 5 bases outside the gene matches. CDR3: CASSLGTSGSFDEQFF. CDR3 bases: TGTGCCAGCAGCTTAGGGACTAGCGGGAGTTTCGATGAGCAGTTCTTC.

This clone turned up a few times. The chain recombines TRBV7-3 with TRBJ2-2; maybe TRBD2 (6 bases). The CDR3 loop spans 14 amino acids. Looked up from germline, CDR1 is SGHTA and CDR2 is FQGTGA. Trimming cost V 5 bases and J 5 bases, with 12 bases left between them. CDR3 residues: CASSGFGGTGELFF. The DNA of the CDR3 is TGTGCCAGCAGCGGTTTTGGGGGGACCGGGGAGCTGTTTTTT.

The rearrangement uses TRBV10-2 and TRBJ1-1; 12 bases are a match to TRBD1. Unmatched junction bases numbered 6, after V lost 8 bases and J lost 5 bases. The CDR3 contains 14 residues. The V gene's germline CDR1 is WSHSY and CDR2 SAAADI. The DNA for the CDR3 is TGCGCCAGCGGGACAGGGGGCGTAGGGACTGAAGCTTTCTTT. It is translated as CASGTGGVGTEAFF.

The J gene is TRBJ2-3, the V gene TRBV15; TRBD2 is a possible D gene (6 bases). Germline values: CDR1 LNHNV, CDR2 YYDKDF (reference sequence). CDR3 length: 16 amino acids. Trimming stripped 0 bases from V and 6 bases from J, with 16 bases between. CDR3 amino acids: CATSRDLGGVSDTQYF. In DNA, the CDR3 is TGTGCCACCAGCAGAGATCTGGGCGGGGTTTCTGATACGCAGTATTTT.

This chain links TRBV28 with TRBJ1-5, with a weak D call TRBD1 (5 bases). V gave up 5 bases and J gave up 0 bases, with 20 bases separating them. This CDR3 comprises 18 residues. Germline V gene sequence: CDR1 MDHEN, CDR2 SYDVKM. CDR3 coding DNA: TGTGCCAGCAGTGAACCTCTCAGGGCCCCGTATAGCAATCAGCCCCAGCATTTT. Protein: CASSEPLRAPYSNQPQHF.

The chain couples TRBV7-9 to TRBJ1-5; D is undetermined. Germline CDR1 SEHNR, CDR2 FQNEAQ (reference sequence). CDR3 length equals 15 residues. V lost 1 base and J 3 bases, leaving 10 bases between the germline ends. CDR3 bases: TGTGCCAGCAGCTTAGATAGAGCAAACAATCAGCCCCAGCATTTT. Residues: CASSLDRANNQPQHF.